These T cell receptor beta chains were read from a single sample in a study of CD8+ T cells in alopecia areata. This table comes from immunoSEQ multiplex PCR, and its TCRdb copy is limited to in-frame clones, with some not included. The sample holds 120,000 or so clones, 61% seen once. Sequenced here: CD4+ T cells sorted from blood, sampled at week 4, from a patient treated with tofacitinib. Receptors were obtained from a human donor with alopecia areata. CDR3s include the opening cysteine and the closing phenylalanine or tryptophan. A D gene is named only where the DNA matches it firmly. Not every row has a clone size; where given, it reads once, few, many or a size class.

V gene	clone size	D gene	J gene	CDR3 protein	CDR3 DNA
TRBV4-2	-	TRBD1	TRBJ1-2	CASSQDLTAGGGYTF	TGTGCCAGCAGCCAAGATCTGACGGCAGGGGGTGGCTACACCTTC
TRBV29-1	-	-	TRBJ2-5	CSVEEPGSPLTQYF	TGCAGCGTTGAAGAGCCGGGCTCTCCACTCACCCAGTACTTC
TRBV29-1	-	TRBD1	TRBJ2-5	CSVDTTGGETQYF	TGCAGCGTTGATACCACAGGGGGAGAGACCCAGTACTTC
TRBV20-1	-	TRBD1	TRBJ2-7	CSAEQGYEQYF	TGCAGTGCTGAACAGGGGTACGAGCAGTACTTC
TRBV13	few	-	TRBJ1-2	CASSWGSGDGYTF	TGTGCCAGCAGTTGGGGATCGGGGGATGGCTACACCTTC
TRBV23-1	few	-	TRBJ2-1	CASSHERGQTSYNEQFF	TGCGCCAGCAGTCACGAAAGAGGACAAACCTCCTACAATGAGCAGTTCTTC
TRBV6-1	-	-	TRBJ1-5	CASSVDQPQHF	TGTGCCAGCAGTGTTGATCAGCCCCAGCATTTT
TRBV9	-	TRBD1	TRBJ2-1	CASSVRQGALFF	TGTGCCAGCAGCGTTAGACAGGGGGCTCTGTTCTTC
TRBV5-1	-	TRBD1	TRBJ1-2	CASSSEFYRGQGGYTF	TGCGCCAGCAGCTCCGAATTCTACAGGGGGCAAGGTGGCTACACCTTC
TRBV7-6	few	-	TRBJ2-2	CASSLGKGELFF	TGTGCCAGCAGCTTAGGAAAAGGGGAGCTGTTTTTT
TRBV5-1	few	-	TRBJ2-7	CASSVGTPAYEQYF	TGCGCCAGCAGCGTCGGGACTCCGGCCTACGAGCAGTACTTC
TRBV29-1	-	TRBD1	TRBJ1-5	CSVTQGNSQPQHF	TGCAGCGTTACACAGGGGAATAGTCAGCCCCAGCATTTT
TRBV5-1	few	TRBD1	TRBJ2-7	CASSLGQGAHEQYF	TGCGCCAGCAGCTTGGGACAGGGGGCCCACGAGCAGTACTTC
TRBV29-1	few	TRBD1	TRBJ2-7	CSVGHQTGFHEQYF	TGCAGCGTTGGACACCAGACAGGGTTCCACGAGCAGTACTTC
TRBV11-2	few	TRBD1	TRBJ1-1	CASSPTGMNTEAFF	TGTGCCAGCAGCCCGACAGGGATGAACACTGAAGCTTTCTTT
TRBV14	few	-	TRBJ2-1	CASSEPGLHYNEQFF	TGTGCCAGCAGCGAGCCGGGACTCCACTACAATGAGCAGTTCTTC
TRBV29-1	few	-	TRBJ1-5	CSVVGTGDSNQPQHF	TGCAGCGTTGTAGGAACGGGCGACAGCAATCAGCCCCAGCATTTT
TRBV29-1	medium-sized	-	TRBJ2-7	CSVARGSYEQYF	TGCAGCGTTGCCAGGGGCAGCTACGAGCAGTACTTC
TRBV7-2	few	-	TRBJ2-4	CASSFELANIQYF	TGTGCCAGCAGCTTCGAGTTAGCAAACATTCAGTACTTC
TRBV29-1	few	-	TRBJ2-5	CSVLDSQETQYF	TGCAGCGTGTTAGACAGCCAAGAGACCCAGTACTTC
TRBV5-1	once	-	TRBJ1-1	CASSYSGWTEAFF	TGCGCCAGCAGCTATTCAGGGTGGACTGAAGCTTTCTTT
TRBV5-1	few	-	TRBJ1-2	CASSLRGTVGDLNYGYTF	TGCGCCAGCAGCTTGAGGGGGACGGTAGGAGACTTAAACTATGGCTACACCTTC
TRBV29-1	-	TRBD1	TRBJ1-1	CSVTHRGREPNTEAFF	TGCAGCGTGACACACAGGGGGCGAGAGCCGAACACTGAAGCTTTCTTT
TRBV7-3	-	TRBD1	TRBJ1-3	CASSTWTGHSGNTIYF	TGTGCCAGCAGCACGTGGACAGGGCACTCTGGAAACACCATATATTTT
TRBV5-1	-	TRBD1	TRBJ2-5	CASSLVGQVQETQYF	TGCGCCAGCAGCTTGGTTGGACAGGTACAAGAGACCCAGTACTTC
TRBV7-2	-	-	TRBJ2-1	CASSLSSQIQQEQFF	TGTGCCAGCAGCTTATCTAGCCAGATACAACAGGAGCAGTTCTTC
TRBV10-3	once	TRBD2	TRBJ2-3	CAISQMSPSGVLKDTQYF	TGTGCCATCAGCCAGATGTCCCCTAGCGGGGTCTTAAAAGATACGCAGTATTTT
TRBV2	-	TRBD2	TRBJ2-5	CASSEVTSGSETQYF	TGTGCCAGCAGTGAAGTCACTAGCGGGAGCGAGACCCAGTACTTC
TRBV27	-	-	TRBJ2-1	CASSQDHNTGEQFF	TGTGCCAGCAGTCAAGACCACAATACCGGTGAGCAGTTCTTC
TRBV25-1	few	-	TRBJ2-3	CASSESVAPDTQYF	TGTGCCAGCAGTGAATCCGTCGCGCCTGATACGCAGTATTTT
TRBV7-6	once	-	TRBJ2-5	CASSLDRSSETQYF	TGTGCCAGCAGCTTAGACAGGAGTTCAGAGACCCAGTACTTC
TRBV20-1	once	-	TRBJ2-5	CSASSKETQYF	TGCAGTGCATCATCAAAAGAGACCCAGTACTTC
TRBV29-1	-	-	TRBJ1-2	CSVDQDMTYGYTF	TGCAGCGTTGACCAAGACATGACCTATGGCTACACCTTC
TRBV30	few	-	TRBJ2-5	CAWSVGLPGETQYF	TGTGCCTGGAGTGTAGGACTGCCCGGGGAGACCCAGTACTTC
TRBV25-1	-	-	TRBJ1-1	CASSESWDTEAFF	TGTGCCAGCAGTGAATCTTGGGACACTGAAGCTTTCTTT
TRBV9	-	TRBD1	TRBJ1-5	CASSRDRDNQPQHF	TGTGCCAGCAGTCGGGACAGGGACAATCAGCCCCAGCATTTT
TRBV30	-	TRBD2	TRBJ2-5	CAWSVPAGGPETQYF	TGTGCCTGGAGTGTACCAGCGGGAGGGCCAGAGACCCAGTACTTC
TRBV7-9	-	-	TRBJ2-3	CASSLAVALTDTQYF	TGTGCCAGCAGCTTAGCGGTGGCACTCACAGATACGCAGTATTTT
TRBV18	-	-	TRBJ1-5	CASSPGQPDQPQHF	TGTGCCAGCTCACCAGGGCAGCCGGATCAGCCCCAGCATTTT
TRBV28	few	-	TRBJ2-2	CASTLGGNTGELFF	TGTGCCAGCACCCTGGGGGGGAACACCGGGGAGCTGTTTTTT
TRBV6-6	few	-	TRBJ2-1	CASSLLLNEQFF	TGTGCCAGCAGTCTCTTGCTAAATGAGCAGTTCTTC
TRBV7-2	few	TRBD1	TRBJ2-1	CASSSYRGAEQFF	TGTGCCAGCAGCTCCTACAGGGGTGCTGAGCAGTTCTTC
TRBV6-6	few	TRBD1	TRBJ1-2	CASSPDRAYGYTF	TGTGCCAGCAGCCCCGACAGGGCCTATGGCTACACCTTC
TRBV29-1	few	TRBD2	TRBJ2-2	CSGYIGGSTGELFF	TGCAGCGGATACATCGGCGGGAGTACCGGGGAGCTGTTTTTT
TRBV6-5	-	TRBD1	TRBJ2-6	CAATPGQGPINVLTF	TGTGCCGCCACTCCGGGACAGGGACCAATTAACGTCCTGACTTTC
TRBV5-1	-	-	TRBJ1-1	CASSFRRDTEAFF	TGCGCCAGCAGCTTCCGACGGGACACTGAAGCTTTCTTT
TRBV30	-	-	TRBJ2-5	CAHGRGGETQYF	TGTGCCCACGGCAGGGGCGGGGAGACCCAGTACTTC
TRBV9	-	-	TRBJ2-2	CASSVDANTGELFF	TGTGCCAGCAGCGTAGACGCGAACACCGGGGAGCTGTTTTTT
TRBV15	-	-	TRBJ2-4	CATSNLVWPSQLAKNIQYF	TGTGCCACCAGCAATTTGGTCTGGCCCTCACAATTAGCCAAAAACATTCAGTACTTC
TRBV6-5	once	-	TRBJ1-4	CASRGGGLYEKLFF	TGTGCCAGCAGGGGGGGCGGCCTTTATGAAAAACTGTTTTTT
TRBV5-4	few	-	TRBJ1-4	CASSFGQLEELFF	TGTGCCAGCAGCTTTGGGCAGTTGGAAGAACTGTTTTTT
TRBV4-3	medium-sized	-	TRBJ1-3	CASSHTQGSGNTIYF	TGCGCCAGCAGCCATACTCAGGGGTCCGGAAACACCATATATTTT
TRBV15	-	-	TRBJ2-1	CATSRALASAYNEQFF	TGTGCCACCAGCAGAGCGTTGGCTAGCGCCTACAATGAGCAGTTCTTC
TRBV9	-	-	TRBJ2-1	CASSVVGSEQFF	TGTGCCAGCAGCGTAGTGGGGAGTGAGCAGTTCTTC
TRBV2	-	-	TRBJ2-1	CASIGVRGGEQFF	TGTGCCAGCATTGGGGTTAGGGGTGGGGAGCAGTTCTTC